A selection of T cell receptor beta chains follows, all from one sample in a study of blood T cell repertoires in COVID-19. Measured with immunoSEQ multiplex PCR; TCRdb has only the in-frame clones, and not every one. The data contain around 300,000 clones, around 92% of them singletons. The sample comprised PBMCs or T cells enriched from blood (not recorded which). The source is a woman aged 55 to 70 who had recovered from COVID-19. CDR3s leave out the opening cysteine and the closing phenylalanine or tryptophan.

TRBV5-1,TRBJ2-1,ASSPRGGSYNEQF
TRBV30,TRBJ1-4,AWSVLENEKLF
TRBV7-6,TRBJ2-1,ASSLASGGAPHEQF
TRBV28,TRBJ2-3,ASRKQIDGDTQY
TRBV11-3,TRBJ2-2,ASSTGQVHTGELF
TRBV2,TRBJ2-1,ASRQRGQGTHNEQF
TRBV2,TRBJ2-1,ASRRRGGNEQF
TRBV29-1,TRBJ1-1,SVERTGSTEAF
TRBV28,TRBJ1-1,ASSLPGRTGEAF
TRBV25-1,TRBJ1-2,ASSEFFDSYGYT
TRBV7-2,TRBJ2-1,ASSFAGNYNEQF
TRBV7-6,TRBJ2-1,ASSLAGLAGAVNEQF
TRBV27,TRBJ2-5,ASSLVQGGETQY
TRBV30,TRBJ1-1,AWSPLATRAF
TRBV19,TRBJ2-1,ASSLTGTGIDEQF
TRBV9,TRBJ2-3,ASSATGLNTDTQY
TRBV6-5,TRBJ1-2,ASSYGRDRDDYGYT
TRBV19,TRBJ1-1,ASSIGDSEAF
TRBV19,TRBJ1-4,ASSIAQGAVEKLF
TRBV7-8,TRBJ1-5,ASSLERQGRNQPQH
TRBV7-3,TRBJ1-1,ASSLGLGEKNTEAF
TRBV29-1,TRBJ1-5,SVGGSNQPQH
TRBV10-3,TRBJ1-6,AISEGASPLH
TRBV7-9,TRBJ2-2,ASSPRLAGASTGELF
TRBV9,TRBJ2-3,ASSIAGETGTDTQY
TRBV28,TRBJ1-2,ASSLASRGLRGYT
TRBV3-1/TRBV3-2,TRBJ1-2,ASSKGTTGIYGYT
TRBV3-1/TRBV3-2,TRBJ1-5,ASSLGQLGIQPQH
TRBV19,TRBJ1-1,ASSNIVMTEAF
TRBV6-6,TRBJ2-7,ASSPPQYEQY
TRBV12-3/TRBV12-4,TRBJ1-3,ASSFRGENTIY
TRBV30,TRBJ1-4,AWSGAGGGFGEKLF
TRBV7-8,TRBJ1-2,ASSLGREFYGYT
TRBV6-5,TRBJ2-1,ASSRGQPLGQF
TRBV28,TRBJ1-1,ASSLDRTRIAF
TRBV12-3/TRBV12-4,TRBJ2-7,ASSLAGQYEQY
TRBV30,TRBJ1-6,AWKRDYNSPLH
TRBV11-2,TRBJ1-4,ASSSYGSKLF
TRBV9,TRBJ2-2,ASSVTSGNTGELF